Listed below are T cell receptor beta chains from one sample, sequenced in a study of blood T cell repertoires in COVID-19. Clones were sequenced by immunoSEQ multiplex PCR, and TCRdb holds only the in-frame ones, with some missing. The repertoire holds about 300,000 clones, with over 75% as singletons. Sequencing input: PBMCs or T cells enriched from blood (not recorded which). These receptors were collected from a man under 40 who had recovered from COVID-19. The CDR3 runs from the conserved cysteine through the conserved F or W. D genes are given only for firm matches. The size of a clone is reported for some rows only, either as once, few or many, or as a class for expanded clones.

j_call	d_call	clone_size	v_call	cdr3_nt	cdr3_aa
TRBJ2-3	.	.	TRBV9	TGTGCCAGCAGCGTAGGTGTACAGGGAAAAACAGATACGCAGTATTTT	CASSVGVQGKTDTQYF
TRBJ2-3	.	.	TRBV18	TGTGCCAGCTCACCAGCGGATACGCAGTATTTT	CASSPADTQYF
TRBJ2-2	TRBD2	few	TRBV15	TGTGCCACCAGCAGCCTAATGCGGGGGATCGGGGAGCTGTTTTTT	CATSSLMRGIGELFF
TRBJ1-5	TRBD1	.	TRBV4-1	TGCGCCAGCAGCCCAAGAGGGACAGGAGCTAATCAGCCCCAGCATTTT	CASSPRGTGANQPQHF
TRBJ2-1	TRBD2	.	TRBV3-1/TRBV3-2	TGTGCCAGCACCACTAGCGGGGGGACCACCTACAATGAGCAGTTCTTC	CASTTSGGTTYNEQFF
TRBJ1-6	.	.	TRBV5-5	TGTGCCAGCAGCTTGAATAACAGGGTAGTGATAAATTCACCCCTCCACTTT	CASSLNNRVVINSPLHF
TRBJ1-5	TRBD1	.	TRBV30	TGTGCCTGGAGTCTGACAGGGGGATTTCTGCCCCAGCATTTT	CAWSLTGGFLPQHF
TRBJ2-5	TRBD1	once	TRBV19	TGTGCCAGTAGTAGCCCCCTACAGGGGAGACAAGAGACCCAGTACTTC	CASSSPLQGRQETQYF
TRBJ2-3	TRBD2	.	TRBV9	TGTGCCAGCGGTCGGCGGGGGGGCACAGATACGCAGTATTTT	CASGRRGGTDTQYF
TRBJ1-2	.	.	TRBV29-1	TGCAGCGTTGACAGGGGCGGTGGCGGCTACACCTTC	CSVDRGGGGYTF
TRBJ1-2	.	once	TRBV19	TGTGCCAGTAGTTCGCAGGGCCAACCTAACTATGGCTACACCTTC	CASSSQGQPNYGYTF